This T cell receptor beta chain comes out of a study of response to subunit inactivated influenza vaccine. Germline V CDR1 and CDR2: ENHRY, SYGVKD. V was pared by 10 bases and J by 4 bases, with 15 bases between. The CDR3 covers 13 residues. TCRdb reprocessed the RT-PCR reads via MiXCR and lists one record per CDR3 protein. The profile shows approximately 500,000 distinct CDR3 sequences, under 25% of them singletons. In addition, the sample was reused for a study of T cells expressing NK-cell markers. That source adds: UMIs accompanied the 5'RACE template switching by which TCR beta cDNA was made. It was sorted CD3+CD56+NKG2C+, CD3+CD56+NKG2C- and CD3+CD56-NKG2C+ T cells that supplied the TCR beta repertoires. Within the sequenced cohort of eight donors, seven exhibited HCMV seropositivity and one was seronegative. Of the CD8+ T cell pool in about 6 donors, about 1.0-7.0% was accounted for by dominant NKG2C+ clonotypes. The CD3+CD56-NKG2C+ fraction of several donors was also led by these clonotypes.

The input for sequencing was CD4+ T cells sorted from PBMCs, taken 11 to 12 days after vaccination. The sequence was obtained from a man aged 45-65 years who received an inactivated influenza vaccine. This rearrangement joins TRBV10-3 to TRBJ2-3; D call uncertain. CDR3 DNA sequence: TGTGCCACGATTAGGTCGGCAGCAGATACGCAGTATTTT. This codes for CATIRSAADTQYF.